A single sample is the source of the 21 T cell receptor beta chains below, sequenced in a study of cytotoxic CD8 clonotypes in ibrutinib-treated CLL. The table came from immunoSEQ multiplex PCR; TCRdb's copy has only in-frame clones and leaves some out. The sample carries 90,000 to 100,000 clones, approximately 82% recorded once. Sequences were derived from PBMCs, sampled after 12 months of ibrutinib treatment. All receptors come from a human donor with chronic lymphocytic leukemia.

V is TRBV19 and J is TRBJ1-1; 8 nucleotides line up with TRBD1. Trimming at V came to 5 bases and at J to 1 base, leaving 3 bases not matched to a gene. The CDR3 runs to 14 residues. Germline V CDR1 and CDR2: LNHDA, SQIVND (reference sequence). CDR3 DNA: TGTGCCAGTAGTCCAGGGGGCCAGAACACTGAAGCTTTCTTT. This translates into CASSPGGQNTEAFF.

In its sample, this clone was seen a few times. DNA for the CDR3: TGCGCCAGCAGTGATAGGGGAGATCAGCCCCAGCATTTT. This codes for CASSDRGDQPQHF. This chain uses TRBV10-2 with TRBJ1-5, with D perhaps matching TRBD1 (5 bases). The CDR3 runs 13 residues. V lost 3 bases and J 5 bases, leaving 8 bases between the germline ends. Germline values: CDR1 WSHSY, CDR2 SAAADI.

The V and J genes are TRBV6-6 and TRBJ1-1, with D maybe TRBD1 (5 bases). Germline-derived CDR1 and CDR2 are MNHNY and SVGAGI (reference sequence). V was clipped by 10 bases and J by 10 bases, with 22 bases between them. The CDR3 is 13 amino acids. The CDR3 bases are TGTGCCACCTTGGACACCCGGACCCGAGGAGCTTTCTTT. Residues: CATLDTRTRGAFF.

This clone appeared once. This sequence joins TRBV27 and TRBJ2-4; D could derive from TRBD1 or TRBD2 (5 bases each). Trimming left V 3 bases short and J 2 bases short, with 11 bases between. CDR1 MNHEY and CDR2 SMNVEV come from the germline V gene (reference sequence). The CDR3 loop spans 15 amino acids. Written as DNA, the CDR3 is TGTGCCAGCAGTTTCCAAGGGACCTCCAAAAACATTCAGTACTTC. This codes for CASSFQGTSKNIQYF.

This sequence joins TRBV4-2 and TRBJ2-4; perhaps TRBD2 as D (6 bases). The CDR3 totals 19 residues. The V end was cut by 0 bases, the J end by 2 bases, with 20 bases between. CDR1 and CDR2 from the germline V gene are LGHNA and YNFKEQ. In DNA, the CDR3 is TGTGCCAGCAGCCAAGATTTGCAGGGAGGAGTAGGAACCAAAAACATTCAGTACTTC. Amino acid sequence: CASSQDLQGGVGTKNIQYF.

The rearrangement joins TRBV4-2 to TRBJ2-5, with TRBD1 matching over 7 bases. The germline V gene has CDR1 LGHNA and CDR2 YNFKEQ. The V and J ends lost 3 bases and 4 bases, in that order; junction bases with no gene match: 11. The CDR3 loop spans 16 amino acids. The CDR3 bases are TGTGCCAGCAGCCACTTAACGGCAGGGGGTGCAGAGACCCAGTACTTC. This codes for CASSHLTAGGAETQYF.

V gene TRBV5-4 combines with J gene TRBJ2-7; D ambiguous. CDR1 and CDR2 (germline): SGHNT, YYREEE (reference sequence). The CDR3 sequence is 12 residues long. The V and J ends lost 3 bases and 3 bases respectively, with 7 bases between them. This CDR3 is CASSSDFYEQYF. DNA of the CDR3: TGTGCCAGCAGCTCAGATTTCTACGAGCAGTACTTC.

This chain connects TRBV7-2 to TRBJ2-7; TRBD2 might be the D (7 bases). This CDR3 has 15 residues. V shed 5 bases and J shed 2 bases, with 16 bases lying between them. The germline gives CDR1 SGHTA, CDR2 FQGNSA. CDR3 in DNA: TGTGCCAGCAGCCGCGGGGGCGGGGCCCCCTACGAGCAGTACTTC. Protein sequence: CASSRGGGAPYEQYF.

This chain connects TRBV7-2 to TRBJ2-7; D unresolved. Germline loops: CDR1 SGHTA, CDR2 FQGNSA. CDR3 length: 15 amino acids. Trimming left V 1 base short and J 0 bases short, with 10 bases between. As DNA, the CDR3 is TGTGCCAGCAGCTTAGAGAGCACAGCCTCCTACGAGCAGTACTTC. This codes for CASSLESTASYEQYF.

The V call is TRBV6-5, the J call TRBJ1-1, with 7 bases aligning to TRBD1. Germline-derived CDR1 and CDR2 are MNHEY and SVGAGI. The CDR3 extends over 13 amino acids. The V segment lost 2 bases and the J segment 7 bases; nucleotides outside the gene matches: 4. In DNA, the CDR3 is TGTGCCAGCAGTTACAGGGGACAGCTTGAAGCTTTCTTT. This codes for CASSYRGQLEAFF.

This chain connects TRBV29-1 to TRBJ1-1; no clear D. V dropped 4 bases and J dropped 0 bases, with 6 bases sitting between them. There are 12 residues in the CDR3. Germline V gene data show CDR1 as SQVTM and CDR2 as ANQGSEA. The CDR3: CSVAVVNTEAFF. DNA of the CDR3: TGCAGCGTTGCGGTCGTGAACACTGAAGCTTTCTTT.

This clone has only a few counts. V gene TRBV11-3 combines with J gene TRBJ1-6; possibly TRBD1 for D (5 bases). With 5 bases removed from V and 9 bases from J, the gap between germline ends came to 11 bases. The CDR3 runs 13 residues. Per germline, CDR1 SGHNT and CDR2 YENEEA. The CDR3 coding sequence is TGTGCCAGCAGCCCCGGGGGGGGTTCACCCCTCCACTTT. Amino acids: CASSPGGGSPLHF.

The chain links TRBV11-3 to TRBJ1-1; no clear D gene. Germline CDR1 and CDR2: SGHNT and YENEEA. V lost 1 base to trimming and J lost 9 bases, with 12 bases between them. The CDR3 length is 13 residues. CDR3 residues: CASSLGEMGKAFF. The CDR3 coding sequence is TGTGCCAGCAGCTTAGGGGAGATGGGAAAAGCTTTCTTT.

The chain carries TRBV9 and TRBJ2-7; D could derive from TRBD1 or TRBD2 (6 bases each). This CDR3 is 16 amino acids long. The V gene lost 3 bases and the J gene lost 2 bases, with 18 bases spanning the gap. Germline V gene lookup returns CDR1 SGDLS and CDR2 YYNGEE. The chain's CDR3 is CASSAQGTQTAYEQYF. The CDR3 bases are TGTGCCAGCAGCGCCCAGGGGACTCAAACCGCCTACGAGCAGTACTTC.

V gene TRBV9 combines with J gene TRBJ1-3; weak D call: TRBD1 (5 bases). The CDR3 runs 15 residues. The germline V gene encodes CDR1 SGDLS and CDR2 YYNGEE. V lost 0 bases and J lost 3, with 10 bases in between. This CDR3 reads CASSVEQGLGNTIYF. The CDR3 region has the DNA TGTGCCAGCAGCGTAGAGCAGGGACTTGGAAACACCATATATTTT.

The CDR3 loop reads CASSAPQGRTGELFF. The CDR3 DNA reads as TGTGCCAGCAGTGCCCCCCAGGGCCGGACCGGGGAGCTGTTTTTT. The rearrangement uses TRBV6-6 and TRBJ2-2, with D possibly TRBD1 on 5 matching bases. V was trimmed by 5 bases and J by 5 bases, leaving 15 bases between them. This CDR3 has 15 residues. Germline V gene lookup returns CDR1 MNHNY and CDR2 SVGAGI (reference sequence).

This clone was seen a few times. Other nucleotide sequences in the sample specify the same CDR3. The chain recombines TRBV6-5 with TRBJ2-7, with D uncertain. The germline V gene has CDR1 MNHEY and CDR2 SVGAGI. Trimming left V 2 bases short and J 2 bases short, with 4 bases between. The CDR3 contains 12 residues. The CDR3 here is CASSYGTYEQYF. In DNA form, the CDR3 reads TGTGCCAGCAGTTACGGGACCTACGAGCAGTACTTC.

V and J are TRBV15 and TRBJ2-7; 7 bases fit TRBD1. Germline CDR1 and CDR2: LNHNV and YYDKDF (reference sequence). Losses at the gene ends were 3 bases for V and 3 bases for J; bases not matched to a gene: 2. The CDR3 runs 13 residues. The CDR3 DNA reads TGTGCCACCAGCAGGCGGACAGGCTACGAGCAGTACTTC. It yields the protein CATSRRTGYEQYF.

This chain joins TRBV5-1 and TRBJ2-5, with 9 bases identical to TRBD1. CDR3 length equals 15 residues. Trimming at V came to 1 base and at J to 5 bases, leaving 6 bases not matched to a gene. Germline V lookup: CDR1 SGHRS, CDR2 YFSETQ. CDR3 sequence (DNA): TGCGCCAGCAGCTTGTACACAGGGGGCAGGGAGACCCAGTACTTC. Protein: CASSLYTGGRETQYF.

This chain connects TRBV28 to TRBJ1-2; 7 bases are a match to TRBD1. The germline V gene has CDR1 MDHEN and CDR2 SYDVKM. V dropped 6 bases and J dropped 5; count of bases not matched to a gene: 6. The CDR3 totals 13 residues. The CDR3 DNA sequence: TGTGCCAGCAGCCTTACAGGGGTTTATGGCTACACCTTC. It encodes CASSLTGVYGYTF.

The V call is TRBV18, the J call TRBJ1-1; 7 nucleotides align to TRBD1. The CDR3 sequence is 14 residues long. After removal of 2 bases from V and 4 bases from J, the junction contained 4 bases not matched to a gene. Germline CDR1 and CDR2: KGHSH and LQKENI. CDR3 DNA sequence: TGTGCCAGCTCACCAGACAGGGAGAGCACTGAAGCTTTCTTT. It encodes CASSPDRESTEAFF.